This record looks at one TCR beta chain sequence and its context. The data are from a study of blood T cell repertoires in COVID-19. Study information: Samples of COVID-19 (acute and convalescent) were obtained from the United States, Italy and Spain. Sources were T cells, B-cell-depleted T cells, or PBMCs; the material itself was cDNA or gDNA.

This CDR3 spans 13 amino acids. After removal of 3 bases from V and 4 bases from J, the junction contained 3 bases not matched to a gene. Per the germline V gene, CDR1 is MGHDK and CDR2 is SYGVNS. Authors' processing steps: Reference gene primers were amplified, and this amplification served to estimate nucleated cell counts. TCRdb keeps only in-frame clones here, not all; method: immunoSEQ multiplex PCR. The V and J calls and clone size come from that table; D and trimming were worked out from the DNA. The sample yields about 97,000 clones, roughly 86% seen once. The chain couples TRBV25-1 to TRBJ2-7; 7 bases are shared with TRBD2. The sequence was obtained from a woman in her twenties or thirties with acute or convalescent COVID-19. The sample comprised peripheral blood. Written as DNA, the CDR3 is TGTGCCAGCAGTGAGGGGGACTATTACGAGCAGTACTTC. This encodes CASSEGDYYEQYF.